The rows below give T cell receptor beta chains drawn from one sample of a study of OX40 agonist ivuxolimab in advanced cancers. TCRdb's table, derived via immunoSEQ multiplex PCR, lists solely in-frame clones and lacks some. Among about 100,000 clones listed, approximately 91% were seen once. The specimen comprised CD4+ or CD8+ T cells sorted from blood, sampled in a trial of the OX40 agonist ivuxolimab. Receptor source: an adult with an advanced solid tumor such as melanoma, head and neck, liver or kidney cancer. Each CDR3 is given with its conserved first and last residue.

V gene	J gene	CDR3 protein
TRBV5-6	TRBJ2-2	CASSPYHTGELFF
TRBV19	TRBJ1-1	CASSHQGDTEAFF
TRBV28	TRBJ2-2	CASATGGAIGELFF
TRBV11-2	TRBJ2-7	CASSLGTGGSYEQYF
TRBV5-1	TRBJ1-3	CASSLDRNTIYF
TRBV11-2	TRBJ2-3	CASSLGAGGADADTQYF
TRBV4-1	TRBJ2-5	CASSTGLRQETQYF
TRBV6-1	TRBJ2-3	CASSGYSGSYTDTQYF
TRBV5-1	TRBJ2-7	CASSSNRDSTYEQYF
TRBV10-3	TRBJ1-3	CAISGGNSGNTIYF
TRBV10-3	TRBJ1-2	CAISGDRLGYTF
TRBV19	TRBJ1-5	CASSIQTGTGVGQPQHF
TRBV11-3	TRBJ2-1	CASSLASNNEQFF
TRBV9	TRBJ1-1	CASSVGGQGPPMEAFF
TRBV30	TRBJ1-3	CAWNYGTATGNTIYF
TRBV16	TRBJ2-2	CASSQTPRTGSNTGELFF
TRBV11-2	TRBJ2-5	CASSFDRVKLETQYF
TRBV7-8	TRBJ2-3	CASSQKSAVRSLDTQYF
TRBV5-1	TRBJ2-1	CASSLGQGSEQFF
TRBV5-1	TRBJ2-1	CASSSGRVYNEQFF
TRBV7-9	TRBJ2-2	CASSLVQGLDTGELFF
TRBV30	TRBJ1-3	CAWSLGGIFSGNTIYF
TRBV27	TRBJ2-3	CASSLPGTPPITQYF
TRBV5-1	TRBJ2-7	CASSLVASGSYEQYF
TRBV2	TRBJ2-7	CASSEDGRRNEQYF
TRBV19	TRBJ1-1	CASSGATGGTEAFF
TRBV6-1	TRBJ2-7	CASKMISEQYF
TRBV30	TRBJ2-5	CAWNGGVEKTQYF
TRBV19	TRBJ2-7	CASSAHGTSGSYEQYF
TRBV5-4	TRBJ1-2	CASSPDRGRLNYGYTF
TRBV5-6	TRBJ2-3	CASSLVRRTDTQYF
TRBV18	TRBJ2-1	CASSPVDGSSYNEQFF
TRBV5-1	TRBJ2-6	CASSLAPAGGSGANVLTF
TRBV27	TRBJ2-1	CASSLAAGGAYNEQFF
TRBV7-9	TRBJ1-4	CASSFLFEKLFF
TRBV7-2	TRBJ2-3	CASSLARLAGGIGLTSTDTQYF
TRBV11-2	TRBJ2-5	CASSLGGLAAKQETQYF
TRBV7-2	TRBJ2-7	CASSPLRFEQYF
TRBV19	TRBJ2-7	CASSISTGGSYEQYF
TRBV5-1	TRBJ1-1	CASSLAAALNTEAFF
TRBV5-1	TRBJ2-7	CASSLAGLAGGTEQYF
TRBV21-1	TRBJ2-2	CASSKARGLFF
TRBV6-1	TRBJ2-2	CASSEPGELFF
TRBV25-1	TRBJ1-5	CASQDRGNQPQHF
TRBV7-8	TRBJ1-1	CASSLVGGGAAFF
TRBV6-5	TRBJ2-7	CASSYGFVEYF
TRBV11-3	TRBJ2-1	CASSSSRGSSYEQFF
TRBV18	TRBJ2-1	CASSPRRAAGEGLNNEQFF
TRBV11-2	TRBJ2-5	CASSFGETETQYF
TRBV11-2	TRBJ2-1	CASSFMTSGWYNEQFF
TRBV28	TRBJ1-2	CASSLPGKDGYTF
TRBV6-1	TRBJ2-5	CASSSGTGFSETQYF
TRBV7-9	TRBJ2-3	CASSEGSLSTDTQYF
TRBV5-6	TRBJ2-1	CASSAGTSSYNEQFF
TRBV2	TRBJ2-3	CASSLRGPSTDTQYF
TRBV2	TRBJ1-3	CASTTGGNTIYF
TRBV19	TRBJ1-2	CASSTGEYGYTF